The rows below give T cell receptor beta chains drawn from one sample of a study of siplizumab effects on memory and regulatory T cells. Sequencing was performed with immunoSEQ multiplex PCR; in TCRdb, only in-frame clones are kept and a portion is missing. Of just over 40,000 clones listed, roughly nine tenths are singletons. Input material: naive CD4+ T cells sorted from blood. The source of these receptors is a human donor in good health. CDR3s include the opening cysteine and the closing phenylalanine or tryptophan. A D gene is named only where the DNA matches it firmly. A clone size is listed for some rows: how often the clone was seen (once, few, many), or a class if it is expanded.

d_call,clone_size,j_call,v_call,cdr3_length,cdr3_nt,cdr3_aa
TRBD1,.,TRBJ2-3,TRBV18,16,TGTGCCAGCTCACCAAGTAGGGGACAGTTCACAGATACGCAGTATTTT,CASSPSRGQFTDTQYF
.,.,TRBJ2-7,TRBV6-5,14,TGTGCCAGCAAATCACGAGGTAGTATGCACGAGCAGTACTTC,CASKSRGSMHEQYF
.,.,TRBJ1-3,TRBV19,17,TGTGCCAGTAGTATAGACGGGAGGAGGACAGTCGGAAACACCATATATTTT,CASSIDGRRTVGNTIYF
.,.,TRBJ2-7,TRBV2,13,TGTGCCAGCAGTGTAGGGACACCCTGGGAGCAGTACTTC,CASSVGTPWEQYF
.,.,TRBJ2-2,TRBV27,15,TGTGCCAGCAGTCCCCGTTGGGGGGCCGGCGGGGAGCTGTTTTTT,CASSPRWGAGGELFF
.,.,TRBJ2-7,TRBV19,13,TGTGCCAGTAGTAGTCAGGGGGGATACGAGCAGTACTTC,CASSSQGGYEQYF
.,.,TRBJ2-6,TRBV5-4,16,TGTGCCAGCAGCCCCCCCCGACAGGCTGGGGCCAACGTCCTGACTTTC,CASSPPRQAGANVLTF
TRBD1,.,TRBJ1-1,TRBV10-1,13,TGCGCCAGCAGTGAGAGGGGACAGAATGAAGCTTTCTTT,CASSERGQNEAFF
TRBD1,once,TRBJ1-5,TRBV9,18,TGTGCCAGCAGCACCCGTAGGGACAGGGGGCGTAGCAATCAGCCCCAGCATTTT,CASSTRRDRGRSNQPQHF
TRBD1,.,TRBJ2-5,TRBV9,15,TGTGCCAGCAGCGCCACAGGGGGCGGGGAGGAGACCCAGTACTTC,CASSATGGGEETQYF
.,.,TRBJ2-1,TRBV6-4,12,TGTGCCAGCAGTGACTCCGGTTATGAGCAGTTCTTC,CASSDSGYEQFF
TRBD2,.,TRBJ2-2,TRBV10-3,16,TGTGCCACCGGCTCTAGCGGGGGGTCAAACACCGGGGAGCTGTTTTTT,CATGSSGGSNTGELFF
TRBD1,.,TRBJ2-3,TRBV5-6,14,TGTGCCAGCAGCTTGAGTCAGGGGGTTGATACGCAGTATTTT,CASSLSQGVDTQYF
TRBD2,.,TRBJ2-5,TRBV28,18,TGTGCCAGCAGCCCCCTTAAACTAGCGGGAGGCCGTGGAGAGACCCAGTACTTC,CASSPLKLAGGRGETQYF
.,.,TRBJ2-1,TRBV5-1,14,TGCGCCAGCAGCTCGGCGGGGTCCTACAATGAGCAGTTCTTC,CASSSAGSYNEQFF
TRBD2,once,TRBJ2-7,TRBV12-5,16,TGTGCTAGTGGTTCTTCTCCTAGCGGCAGATCCTACGAGCAGTACTTC,CASGSSPSGRSYEQYF
.,.,TRBJ1-2,TRBV6-5,13,TGTGCCAGCAGTCCGGACGGTGACTATGGCTACACCTTC,CASSPDGDYGYTF
.,.,TRBJ1-2,TRBV28,15,TGTGCCAGCAGTTTATACGCGGGAATGATTTATGGCTACACCTTC,CASSLYAGMIYGYTF
TRBD2,.,TRBJ2-2,TRBV9,15,TGTGCCAGCAGCCGTAGCGGGAGGGACGTATGGGAGCTGTTTTTT,CASSRSGRDVWELFF
.,.,TRBJ1-1,TRBV21-1,16,TGTGCCAGCAGCAAAGATACCGGACGGGGGAGCACTGAAGCTTTCTTT,CASSKDTGRGSTEAFF
.,few,TRBJ1-5,TRBV4-1,13,TGCGCCAGCAGCCCTTGGGGGATTCAGCCCCAGCATTTT,CASSPWGIQPQHF
TRBD1,.,TRBJ2-4,TRBV5-1,14,TGCGCCAGCACCCTTCAGGGGGCCGGAGACATTCAGTACTTC,CASTLQGAGDIQYF
.,once,TRBJ1-2,TRBV6-5,15,TGTGCCAGCAGTTATACTCGAGGGGCGGCGTATGGCTACACCTTC,CASSYTRGAAYGYTF
.,.,TRBJ2-3,TRBV6-5,16,TGTGCCAGCAGTTACGCCCGAGGGCTAGAGTCGAATACGCAGTATTTT,CASSYARGLESNTQYF
TRBD2,.,TRBJ2-2,TRBV11-2,16,TGTGCCAGCAGCCCAGCCGGGACTAGGGAAACCGGGGAGCTGTTTTTT,CASSPAGTRETGELFF
.,once,TRBJ1-3,TRBV7-9,15,TGTGCCAGCAGCCCCCGCCAAGCTATAGGAAACACCATATATTTT,CASSPRQAIGNTIYF
.,.,TRBJ2-7,TRBV29-1,12,TGCAGCGTTGGGGCTAGCTCCTACGAGCAGTACTTC,CSVGASSYEQYF
.,.,TRBJ2-2,TRBV11-2,16,TGTGCCAGCAGCTATCCCGGGGGAAAGGGGGCCGGGGAGCTGTTTTTT,CASSYPGGKGAGELFF
.,.,TRBJ1-6,TRBV25-1,13,TGTGCCAGCAGTTCGGCAATGAGTTCACCCCTCCACTTT,CASSSAMSSPLHF
TRBD2,.,TRBJ2-7,TRBV11-2,15,TGTGCCAGCAGCCTTCCAGCGGGAGGTTCCTACGAGCAGTACTTC,CASSLPAGGSYEQYF
TRBD2,.,TRBJ2-7,TRBV5-4,14,TGTGCCAGCACCTCTGCGGGAGCCGCCTCCGAGCAGTACTTC,CASTSAGAASEQYF
.,.,TRBJ2-5,TRBV12-5,14,TGTGCTAGTAATACACACAGGCCGCGCGAGACCCAGTACTTC,CASNTHRPRETQYF
.,.,TRBJ1-3,TRBV19,15,TGTGCCAGTAGTGCGACAGCAGACGCTGGAAACACCATATATTTT,CASSATADAGNTIYF
.,.,TRBJ1-1,TRBV2,11,TGTGCCAGCCTTGGAGTGACTGAAGCTTTCTTT,CASLGVTEAFF
.,once,TRBJ1-1,TRBV6-1,13,TGTGCCTGCGGCCTGTTCACGAACACTGAAGCTTTCTTT,CACGLFTNTEAFF
.,.,TRBJ2-2,TRBV7-2,14,TGTGCCAGCAGCTTAGAGCAGGTTTCCGGGGAGCTGTTTTTT,CASSLEQVSGELFF
TRBD2,.,TRBJ2-7,TRBV5-1,15,TGCGCCAGCAGCTTGGTCGGACTAGCGGCCTACGAGCAGTACTTC,CASSLVGLAAYEQYF
TRBD2,.,TRBJ2-2,TRBV7-2,16,TGTGCCAGCAGCACCCGTAGCGGGGGGGCCACCGGGGAGCTGTTTTTT,CASSTRSGGATGELFF
TRBD1,.,TRBJ1-1,TRBV7-8,13,TGTGCCAGCAGCGTAACAGGGGGCACTGAAGCTTTCTTT,CASSVTGGTEAFF
.,.,TRBJ1-2,TRBV5-4,15,TGTGCCAGCAGCGCCGCCGGGGGCGGGAACTATGGCTACACCTTC,CASSAAGGGNYGYTF
.,.,TRBJ2-5,TRBV5-6,14,TGTGCCAGCAGCCCTAGGGGGGTTCATGAGACCCAGTACTTC,CASSPRGVHETQYF
.,.,TRBJ1-1,TRBV2,14,TGTGCCAGCAGTACAACTGGGGGATACACTGAAGCTTTCTTT,CASSTTGGYTEAFF
.,.,TRBJ2-7,TRBV14,14,TGTGCCAGCAGCCAAGATCAAGCAGGTTACGAGCAGTACTTC,CASSQDQAGYEQYF
TRBD2,.,TRBJ2-7,TRBV5-4,16,TGTGCCAGCAGCCCCCGATTAGCGGGCTATACCTACGAGCAGTACTTC,CASSPRLAGYTYEQYF
TRBD2,.,TRBJ2-7,TRBV29-1,16,TGCAGCGTTGGTCCCCGGACTAGCGGGAGAGTTCTCGAGCAGTACTTC,CSVGPRTSGRVLEQYF
TRBD1,.,TRBJ2-1,TRBV6-1,15,TGTGCCAGCAGTGACGGGACAGGGGGGAGAAATGAGCAGTTCTTC,CASSDGTGGRNEQFF
.,once,TRBJ1-1,TRBV7-9,13,TGTGCCAGCAGCTCAACTACGGGCACTGAAGCTTTCTTT,CASSSTTGTEAFF
.,.,TRBJ1-1,TRBV21-1,15,TGTGCCAGCGGTCGCCCGGGACAACCGAACACTGAAGCTTTCTTT,CASGRPGQPNTEAFF
.,.,TRBJ2-7,TRBV19,14,TGTGCCAGTAGTAAACGGGACAAGTCCTACGAGCAGTACTTC,CASSKRDKSYEQYF
.,.,TRBJ1-2,TRBV15,15,TGTGCCACCAGCAGAGGTCTAGAGGGTCTGTATGGCTACACCTTC,CATSRGLEGLYGYTF
TRBD1,.,TRBJ2-4,TRBV2,13,TGTGCCAGCAGCCCCGGGACAGGGAACATTCAGTACTTC,CASSPGTGNIQYF
.,.,TRBJ1-4,TRBV2,13,TGTGCCAGCAGGGCCCAGGTTTATGAAAAACTGTTTTTT,CASRAQVYEKLFF
.,.,TRBJ1-2,TRBV20-1,11,TGCAGTGCTAGTGCAGGCTATGGCTACACCTTC,CSASAGYGYTF
.,.,TRBJ1-6,TRBV10-3,13,TGTGCCCGGTCGGAGACAGATAATTCACCCCTCCACTTT,CARSETDNSPLHF
.,.,TRBJ1-2,TRBV6-5,14,TGTGCCAGCAGAAAACAGGACAGATACTATGGCTACACCTTC,CASRKQDRYYGYTF